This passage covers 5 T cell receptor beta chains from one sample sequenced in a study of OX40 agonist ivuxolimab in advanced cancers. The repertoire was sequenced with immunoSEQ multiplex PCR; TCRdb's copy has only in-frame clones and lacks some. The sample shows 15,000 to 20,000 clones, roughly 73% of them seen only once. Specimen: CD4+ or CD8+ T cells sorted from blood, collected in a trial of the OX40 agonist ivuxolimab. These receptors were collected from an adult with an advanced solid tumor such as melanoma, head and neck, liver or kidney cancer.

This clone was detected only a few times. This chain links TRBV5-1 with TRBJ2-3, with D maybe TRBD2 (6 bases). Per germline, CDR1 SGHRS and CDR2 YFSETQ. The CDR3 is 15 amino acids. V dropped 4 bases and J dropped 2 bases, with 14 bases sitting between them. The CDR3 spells CASSPEGPNTDTQYF. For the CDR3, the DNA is TGCGCCAGCAGCCCGGAGGGACCAAACACAGATACGCAGTATTTT.

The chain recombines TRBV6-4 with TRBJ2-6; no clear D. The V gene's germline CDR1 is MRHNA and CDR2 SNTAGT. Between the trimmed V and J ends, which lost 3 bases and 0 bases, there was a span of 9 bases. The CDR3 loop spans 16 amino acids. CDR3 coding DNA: TGTGCCAGCAGTGAACGGCCCGGCTCTGGGGCCAACGTCCTGACTTTC. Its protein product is CASSERPGSGANVLTF.

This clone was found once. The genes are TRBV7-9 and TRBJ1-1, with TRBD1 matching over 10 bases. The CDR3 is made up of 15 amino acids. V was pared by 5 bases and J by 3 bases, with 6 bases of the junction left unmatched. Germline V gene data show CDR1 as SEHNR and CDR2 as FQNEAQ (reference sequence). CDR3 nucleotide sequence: TGTGCCAGCAGCCGAGGGACAGGGGTGTACACTGAAGCTTTCTTT. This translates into CASSRGTGVYTEAFF.

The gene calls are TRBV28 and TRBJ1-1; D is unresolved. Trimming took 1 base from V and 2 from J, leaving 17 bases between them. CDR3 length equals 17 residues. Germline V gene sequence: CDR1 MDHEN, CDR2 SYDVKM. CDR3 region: CASSLLAVATLNTEAFF. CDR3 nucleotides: TGTGCCAGCAGTTTATTGGCGGTCGCGACCCTAAACACTGAAGCTTTCTTT.

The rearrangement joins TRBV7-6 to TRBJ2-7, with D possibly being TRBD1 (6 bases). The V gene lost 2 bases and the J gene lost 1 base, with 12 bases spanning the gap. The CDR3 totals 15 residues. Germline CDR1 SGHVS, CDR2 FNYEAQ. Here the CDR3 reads CASSLRDTRSYEQYF. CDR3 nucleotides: TGTGCCAGCAGCTTAAGGGACACAAGATCCTACGAGCAGTACTTC.